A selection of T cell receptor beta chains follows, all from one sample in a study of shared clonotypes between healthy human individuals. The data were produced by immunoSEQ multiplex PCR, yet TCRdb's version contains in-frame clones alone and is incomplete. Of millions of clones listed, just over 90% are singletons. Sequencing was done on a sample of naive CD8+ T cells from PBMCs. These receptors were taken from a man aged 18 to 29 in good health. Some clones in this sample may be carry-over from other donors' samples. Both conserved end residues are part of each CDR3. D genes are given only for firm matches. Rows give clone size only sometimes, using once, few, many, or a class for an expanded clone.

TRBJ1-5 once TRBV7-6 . TGTGCCAGCAGCTTAAGGGGGACCGGCAATCAGCCCCAGCATTTT CASSLRGTGNQPQHF
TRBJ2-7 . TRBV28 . TGTGCCAGCAGTTTTTCCGACGGCTCGTACGAGCAGTACTTC CASSFSDGSYEQYF
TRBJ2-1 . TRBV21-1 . TGTGCCAGCGTCTTCAAAAACAATGAGCAGTTCTTC CASVFKNNEQFF
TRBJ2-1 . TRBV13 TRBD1 TGTGCCAGCAGCTCCACAGGGGAAGGGACAAGGGATGAGCAGTTCTTC CASSSTGEGTRDEQFF
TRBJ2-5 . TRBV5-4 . TGTGCCAGCAGCTTAAGGGGAACACTAGTGGGCCAGTACTTC CASSLRGTLVGQYF
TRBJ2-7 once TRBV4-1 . TGCGCCAGCAGCCCCGAGGACCAGACTTACGAGCAGTACTTC CASSPEDQTYEQYF
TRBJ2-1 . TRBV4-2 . TGTGCCAGCAGCCAAGTACCGGCGTCCGTGGTGGGGCCCAATGAGCAGTTCTTC CASSQVPASVVGPNEQFF
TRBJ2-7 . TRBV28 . TGTGCCAGCAGTCCAGAGAGGGTGGGCCCTTACGAGCAGTACTTC CASSPERVGPYEQYF
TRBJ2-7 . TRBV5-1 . TGCGCCAGCAGCTTGGTCCCAGGGGACCTCGAGCAGTACTTC CASSLVPGDLEQYF
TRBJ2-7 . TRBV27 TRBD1 TGTGCCAGCAGTTTTAGGGACAGGGTCTACGAGCAGTACTTC CASSFRDRVYEQYF
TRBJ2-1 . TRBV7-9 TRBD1 TGTGCCAGCAGCTCGAGACAGGGGGACTACCAATACAATGAGCAGTTCTTC CASSSRQGDYQYNEQFF
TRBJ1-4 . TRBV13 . TGTGCCAGCAGCACACGACAGGCTAATGAAAAACTGTTTTTT CASSTRQANEKLFF
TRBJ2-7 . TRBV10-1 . TGCGCCAGCAGCTCCCCTGAGACCTACGAGCAGTACTTC CASSSPETYEQYF
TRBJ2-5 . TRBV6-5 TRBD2 TGTGCCAGCAGCCTAGCGGGAACCCTTCGAGAGACCCAGTACTTC CASSLAGTLRETQYF
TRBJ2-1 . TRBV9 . TGTGCCAGCAGCGTAGAGAGGGGCCTTCCCTACAATGAGCAGTTCTTC CASSVERGLPYNEQFF
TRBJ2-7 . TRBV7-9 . TGTGCCAGCAGCCCTGGGCAGTACTACGAGCAGTACTTC CASSPGQYYEQYF
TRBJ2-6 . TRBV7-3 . TGTGCCAGCAGCTTAATTTATCTGGACGGTAGCGACCCCTCTGGGGCCAACGTCCTGACTTTC CASSLIYLDGSDPSGANVLTF
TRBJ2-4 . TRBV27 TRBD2 TGTGCCAGCAGTCAGCGGGGCATTCAGTACTTC CASSQRGIQYF
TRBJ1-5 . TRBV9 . TGTGCCAGCGGGCTAGGGACTCAGCCCCAGCATTTT CASGLGTQPQHF
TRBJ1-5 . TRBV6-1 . TGTGCCAGCAGTGCCCTTCGGGGAAGCAATCAGCCCCAGCATTTT CASSALRGSNQPQHF
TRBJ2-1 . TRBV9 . TGTGCCAGCAGCCCCCCCCACAATGAGCAGTTCTTC CASSPPHNEQFF
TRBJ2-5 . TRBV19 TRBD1 TGTGCCAGTAGTATAGTGGGGACAGGGTTTGAGACCCAGTACTTC CASSIVGTGFETQYF
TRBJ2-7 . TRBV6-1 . TGTGCCAGCACGCAGACGTTGGGTTATTACTACGAGCAGTACTTC CASTQTLGYYYEQYF
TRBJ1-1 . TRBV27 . TGTGCCAGCAGTTTAGTACGGGACACTGAAGCTTTCTTT CASSLVRDTEAFF
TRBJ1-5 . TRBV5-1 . TGCGCCAGCAGCTTGGGTATTGGGGACAATCAGCCCCAGCATTTT CASSLGIGDNQPQHF
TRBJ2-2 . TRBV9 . TGTGCCAGCAGCCATCCAAATTCCAGCTGGAACACCGGGGAGCTGTTTTTT CASSHPNSSWNTGELFF
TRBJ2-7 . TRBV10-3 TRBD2 TGTGCCATCAGTGAGTCAGAGCGGGAGGTTTACGAGCAGTACTTC CAISESEREVYEQYF
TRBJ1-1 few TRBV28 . TGTGCCAGCAGTTTCCCAGGGGAGGGAATCTCTGAAGCTTTCTTT CASSFPGEGISEAFF
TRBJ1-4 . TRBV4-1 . TGCGCCAGCAGCCAAGATAACAGGCTTGCAACTAATGAAAAACTGTTTTTT CASSQDNRLATNEKLFF
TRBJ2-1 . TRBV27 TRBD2 TGTGCCAGCAGTTTAGCTAGCGGGGGGTACAATGAGCAGTTCTTC CASSLASGGYNEQFF
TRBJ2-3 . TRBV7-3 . TGTGCCAGCAGCTTAATAGGGACCACCGCCCCAGATACGCAGTATTTT CASSLIGTTAPDTQYF